The 14 T cell receptor beta chains below were found in one sample sequenced in a study of T cell responses to AZD1222 COVID-19 vaccine. Data came from immunoSEQ multiplex PCR; TCRdb stores just in-frame clones and leaves some out. The table has about 110,000 clones, roughly 89% seen once. The material sequenced was peripheral blood, taken 28 days after the second AZD1222 dose. The origin of the receptors is an adult who received the AZD1222 COVID-19 vaccine.

V is TRBV7-9 and J is TRBJ1-6; 7 nucleotides agree with TRBD1. V gave up 1 base and J gave up 7 bases; unmatched junction bases: 4. Germline V gives CDR1 SEHNR, CDR2 FQNEAQ (reference sequence). The CDR3 sequence is 15 residues long. The CDR3 DNA is TGTGCCAGCAGCTTAGGAGACAGGGAAAATTCACCCCTCCACTTT. It yields the protein CASSLGDRENSPLHF.

The chain joins TRBV5-1 to TRBJ1-1; D is undetermined. V dropped 4 bases and J dropped 1 base, with 8 bases sitting between them. Germline lookup yields CDR1 SGHRS and CDR2 YFSETQ. There are 13 residues in the CDR3. The CDR3 is CASSVDGNTEAFF. In nucleotides, the CDR3 is TGCGCCAGCAGCGTGGACGGGAACACTGAAGCTTTCTTT.

The chain combines TRBV18 with TRBJ1-5, with D maybe TRBD1 (6 bases). V was shortened by 3 bases and J by 0 bases, with 9 bases between the two germline ends. CDR3 length: 15 amino acids. In germline, CDR1 is KGHSH, CDR2 LQKENI. This chain's CDR3 is CASSPTGYSNQPQHF. The CDR3 DNA is TGTGCCAGCTCACCTACAGGGTATAGCAATCAGCCCCAGCATTTT. Combining the CDR3 with reference TRBV18 and TRBJ1-5 gives the whole variable domain NAGVMQNPRHLVRRRGQEARLRCSPMKGHSHVYWYRQLPEEGLKFMVYLQKENIIDESGMPKERFSAEFPKEGPSILRIQQVVRGDSAAYFCASSPTGYSNQPQHFGDGTRLSIL.

This chain uses TRBV29-1 with TRBJ2-6; maybe TRBD1 (6 bases). CDR3 length equals 18 residues. Between the trimmed V and J ends, which lost 0 bases and 2 bases, there was a span of 17 bases. The germline V gene encodes CDR1 SQVTM and CDR2 ANQGSEA. The CDR3 region is CSVEERPQGLAGANVLTF. The CDR3 DNA follows: TGCAGCGTTGAAGAGCGCCCGCAGGGGCTGGCTGGGGCCAACGTCCTGACTTTC.

This clone was seen only once. The chain employs TRBV10-3 and TRBJ2-3; TRBD2 matches at 9 bases. V was clipped by 4 bases and J by 4 bases; unmatched bases: 12. This CDR3 region has 17 residues. Germline CDR1 is ENHRY and CDR2 is SYGVKD. The CDR3 protein is CAISVSGTSFFADTQYF. The CDR3 nucleotides read TGTGCCATCAGTGTGTCCGGGACTAGCTTCTTCGCAGATACGCAGTATTTT.

A single count supports this clone. V usage is TRBV5-4 and J usage is TRBJ2-3; no clear D. CDR1 and CDR2 from the germline V gene are SGHNT and YYREEE (reference sequence). The germline V and J ends were trimmed by 4 bases and 2 bases, with 8 bases remaining between them. This CDR3 contains 13 residues. The CDR3 nucleotides are TGTGCCAGCAGCCGAGAAAACACAGATACGCAGTATTTT. Translating it yields CASSRENTDTQYF. Full variable domain (missing parts from reference TRBV5-4 and TRBJ2-3): ETGVTQSPTHLIKTRGQQVTLRCSSQSGHNTVSWYQQALGQGPQFIFQYYREEENGRGNFPPRFSGLQFPNYSSELNVNALELDDSALYLCASSRENTDTQYFGPGTRLTVL.

This chain links TRBV4-1 with TRBJ1-4; D gene unclear. The V gene's germline CDR1 is MGHRA and CDR2 YSYEKL. V gave up 1 base and J gave up 7 bases, with 7 bases separating them. This CDR3 has 13 amino acids. CDR3 residues: CASSQGLLEKLFF. The CDR3 DNA sequence: TGCGCCAGCAGCCAAGGGTTACTTGAAAAACTGTTTTTT.

This clone was seen just once. The rearrangement uses TRBV6-5 and TRBJ1-1; D possibly corresponds to TRBD1 (6 bases). This CDR3 comprises 15 residues. Germline CDR1 MNHEY, CDR2 SVGAGI. Trimming cost V 2 bases and J 3 bases, with 13 bases left between them. The CDR3 sequence is CASSYGDIQDTEAFF. The CDR3 DNA reads as TGTGCCAGCAGTTACGGGGACATCCAGGACACTGAAGCTTTCTTT.

The rearrangement uses TRBV7-8 and TRBJ1-2, with D uncertain. Germline lookup yields CDR1 SGHVS and CDR2 FQNEAQ. This CDR3 is 13 amino acids long. V shed 1 base and J shed 7 bases, with 10 bases lying between them. CDR3 protein: CASSLDRASGYTF. Written as DNA, the CDR3 is TGTGCCAGCAGCTTAGACCGGGCAAGTGGCTACACCTTC. The full variable domain, its missing parts supplied by reference TRBV7-8 and TRBJ1-2, is GAGVSQSPRYKVAKRGQDVALRCDPISGHVSLFWYQQALGQGPEFLTYFQNEAQLDKSGLPSDRFFAERPEGSVSTLKIQRTQQEDSAVYLCASSLDRASGYTFGSGTRLTVV.

The V call is TRBV2, the J call TRBJ2-2, with D tentatively TRBD1 (5 bases). The CDR3 has 14 residues. Germline V gene sequence: CDR1 SNHLY, CDR2 FYNNEI. V was cut by 2 bases and J by 6 bases, with 10 bases left in between. Here the CDR3 DNA reads TGTGCCAGCAGTGAATCATCAGGGTCCGGGGAGCTGTTTTTT. This translates into CASSESSGSGELFF.

This chain connects TRBV28 to TRBJ2-7; tentatively, D is TRBD1 or TRBD2 (5 bases each). Trimming left V 5 bases short and J 1 base short, with 15 bases between. Germline CDR1 reads MDHEN; CDR2 reads SYDVKM. The CDR3 is 15 residues long. The CDR3 nucleotides read TGTGCCAGCAGTCGCCTCCGGGGCCTATCCTACGAGCAGTACTTC. This gives the protein CASSRLRGLSYEQYF. The entire variable domain, with the rest obtained from reference TRBV28 and TRBJ2-7, is as follows: DVKVTQSSRYLVKRTGEKVFLECVQDMDHENMFWYRQDPGLGLRLIYFSYDVKMKEKGDIPEGYSVSREKKERFSLILESASTNQTSMYLCASSRLRGLSYEQYFGPGTRLTVT.

The chain employs TRBV7-9 and TRBJ2-3; D gene uncertain. V gave up 5 bases and J gave up 3 bases, with 15 bases separating them. This CDR3 spans 15 amino acids. The germline CDR1 and CDR2 sequences are SEHNR and FQNEAQ (reference sequence). The CDR3 loop is CASSRSAIATDTQYF. The CDR3 DNA follows: TGTGCCAGCAGCCGTTCCGCGATAGCAACAGATACGCAGTATTTT.

The V call is TRBV7-9, the J call TRBJ2-2; D might be TRBD1 (6 bases). The CDR3 has 16 residues. V was trimmed by 4 bases and J by 0 bases, leaving 12 bases between them. Germline lookup yields CDR1 SEHNR and CDR2 FQNEAQ (reference sequence). CDR3 bases: TGTGCCAGCAGCTCCACCGGGACAACGAACACCGGGGAGCTGTTTTTT. As protein: CASSSTGTTNTGELFF.

The chain employs TRBV18 and TRBJ2-1, with unresolved D. This CDR3 is 13 amino acids long. V gave up 3 bases and J gave up 6 bases, with 9 bases separating them. Germline V CDR1 and CDR2: KGHSH, LQKENI. CDR3 protein: CASSPVSPNEQFF. Written as DNA, the CDR3 is TGTGCCAGCTCACCGGTTAGTCCCAATGAGCAGTTCTTC.